Shown below are 5 T cell receptor beta chains from a single sample sequenced in a study of T-cell reconstitution after alpha-beta-depleted transplantation in children. It was with unique molecular identifiers that the TCRbeta library was prepared. TCRdb ran MiXCR on the PCR reads and lists one entry per CDR3 protein. The sample has around 420,000 distinct CDR3 sequences; 15% to 20% are singletons. Sequenced here: PBMCs, mostly from graft donor cells, sampled 360 days after TCRalphabeta/CD19-depleted stem cell transplant. The receptors originated from a boy in the first two years of life who had a stem cell transplant for Wiskott-Aldrich syndrome, so the T cells may come from the graft donor.

The table lists this clonotype with a few counts. The J gene is TRBJ1-1, the V gene TRBV27; D is ambiguous. The CDR3 runs to 13 residues. Germline CDR1 is MNHEY and CDR2 is SMNVEV (reference sequence). The germline V and J ends were trimmed by 4 bases and 3 bases, with 9 bases remaining between them. For the CDR3, the DNA is TGTGCCAGCAGTTATTGGGAGGACACTGAAGCTTTCTTT. Translation: CASSYWEDTEAFF.

V and J are TRBV21-1 and TRBJ2-2; the table assigns TRBD2, which was not confirmed against the DNA. TRBV21-1 is flagged as a pseudogene. The CDR3 has 21 amino acids. The CDR3 region is CASSKLETERNGSLDTGELFF. CDR3 nucleotides: TGTGCCAGCAGCAAACTAGAGACGGAACGAAACGGGAGTCTCGACACCGGGGAGCTGTTTTTT.

This clonotype was detected only a few times. CDR3 amino acids: CASSQVAGAGELFF. CDR3 sequence (DNA): TGTGCCAGCAGCCAAGTCGCAGGGGCCGGGGAGCTGTTTTTT. This chain links TRBV3-1 with TRBJ2-2, with a possible D match to TRBD1 (6 bases). V was pared by 1 base and J by 6 bases, with 9 bases between. This CDR3 is 14 amino acids long. CDR1 is LGHDT, CDR2 YNNKEL, per germline (reference sequence).

This clonotype was counted a few times. V is TRBV6-5 and J is TRBJ2-1; D is unclear. V was shortened by 2 bases and J by 0 bases, with 11 bases between the two germline ends. From germline, CDR1 is MNHEY and CDR2 SVGAGI. This CDR3 region has 16 residues. The CDR3 protein is CASSYLGVSSYNEQFF. CDR3 nucleotides: TGTGCCAGCAGTTACCTTGGCGTCAGCTCCTACAATGAGCAGTTCTTC.

This clonotype was seen a few times. The V gene is TRBV5-1, the J gene TRBJ2-2; no definite D call. Germline values: CDR1 SGHRS, CDR2 YFSETQ. The CDR3 covers 15 residues. V dropped 2 bases and J dropped 4 bases, with 12 bases sitting between them. The CDR3 DNA sequence: TGCGCCAGCAGCTTCCTTACGGTGACCACCGGGGAGCTGTTTTTT. Protein product: CASSFLTVTTGELFF.